The 9 T cell receptor beta chains presented below share a single source sample, sequenced in a study of regulatory dendritic cells for organ transplantation. Repertoires were generated with immunoSEQ multiplex PCR, while TCRdb's copy carries only in-frame clones and drops some. The sample has some 29,000 clones, roughly 80% seen once. Sample: naive CD4+ T cells from blood. Subset defined: CD45RA+ naive T cells. The receptors were gathered from a human donor in good health.

The chain is built from TRBV5-5 and TRBJ2-3; D unresolved. V lost 5 bases and J lost 0, with 13 bases in between. From germline, CDR1 is SGHKS and CDR2 YYEKEE (reference sequence). The CDR3 spans 15 residues. Here the CDR3 reads CASRPSPGSTDTQYF. As DNA, the CDR3 is TGTGCCAGCAGACCCTCACCCGGTAGCACAGATACGCAGTATTTT. Full variable domain (outside the CDR3, taken from reference TRBV5-5 and TRBJ2-3): DAGVTQSPTHLIKTRGQQVTLRCSPISGHKSVSWYQQVLGQGPQFIFQYYEKEERGRGNFPDRFSARQFPNYSSELNVNALLLGDSALYLCASRPSPGSTDTQYFGPGTRLTVL.

This chain uses TRBV19 with TRBJ1-3; D is unclear. Germline V gene data show CDR1 as LNHDA and CDR2 as SQIVND (reference sequence). The CDR3 is 12 amino acids. The ends were cut back, 5 bases at V and 4 bases at J, with 6 bases in the middle. The CDR3 region is CASSFQGNTIYF. The CDR3, as DNA: TGTGCCAGTAGTTTCCAAGGAAACACCATATATTTT.

This chain links TRBV9 with TRBJ2-1, with 7 bases aligning to TRBD1. V was clipped by 0 bases and J by 7 bases; unmatched bases: 10. In germline, CDR1 is SGDLS, CDR2 YYNGEE. The CDR3 sequence is 16 residues long. The CDR3 sequence: CASSVEGQTLWNEQFF. The CDR3 DNA sequence: TGTGCCAGCAGCGTAGAGGGACAGACCCTATGGAATGAGCAGTTCTTC. The whole variable domain, remainder taken from reference TRBV9 and TRBJ2-1, is DSGVTQTPKHLITATGQRVTLRCSPRSGDLSVYWYQQSLDQGLQFLIQYYNGEERAKGNILERFSAQQFPDLHSELNLSSLELGDSALYFCASSVEGQTLWNEQFFGPGTRLTVL.

This chain links TRBV6-5 with TRBJ2-7, with 9 positions matching TRBD1. CDR1 and CDR2 from the germline V gene are MNHEY and SVGAGI. V dropped 3 bases and J dropped 4; count of bases not matched to a gene: 10. The CDR3 contains 16 residues. The CDR3 region is CASSYLPGQGGYEQYF. The CDR3 DNA reads as TGTGCCAGCAGTTATCTCCCGGGACAGGGAGGTTACGAGCAGTACTTC.

This chain uses TRBV5-6 with TRBJ2-2; 10 nucleotides align to TRBD2. With V trimmed by 4 bases and J by 7 bases, 10 bases remained unmatched. The CDR3 sequence is 16 residues long. Germline CDR1 SGHDT, CDR2 YYEEEE. CDR3 in amino acids: CASSPTSGYQGGELFF. The CDR3 DNA sequence: TGTGCCAGCAGCCCGACTAGCGGGTACCAAGGCGGGGAGCTGTTTTTT.

The chain carries TRBV11-2 and TRBJ1-2; 10 bases are a match to TRBD1. Looked up from germline, CDR1 is SGHAT and CDR2 is FQNNGV. J gave up 8 bases and V 2 bases, and 5 bases lay outside the gene matches. The CDR3 sequence is 14 residues long. The CDR3 sequence: CASSLPGQGFGYTF. In DNA, the CDR3 is TGTGCCAGCAGCTTACCGGGACAGGGGTTCGGCTACACCTTC.

The chain carries TRBV5-4 and TRBJ2-7, with TRBD1 matching 7 bases. The V gene end was trimmed by 3 bases and the J gene end by 2 bases; junction bases not matched to a gene: 11. CDR3 size: 16 residues. CDR1 is SGHNT and CDR2 is YYREEE in the germline V gene (reference sequence). CDR3 sequence reads: CASSSSGTDSTYEQYF. For the CDR3, the DNA is TGTGCCAGCAGCTCGTCCGGGACAGACTCTACCTACGAGCAGTACTTC.

This rearrangement joins TRBV4-2 to TRBJ2-1; TRBD2 aligns across 11 bases. The junction had 12 bases not matched to a gene; V was cut back by 5 bases and J by 6 bases. Germline CDR1 is LGHNA and CDR2 is YNFKEQ. The CDR3 is 17 residues long. The CDR3 nucleotides read TGTGCCAGCAGCGGGGGGTGGGGTAGCGGGGGGGCCAATGAGCAGTTCTTC. Translating gives CASSGGWGSGGANEQFF.

The V and J genes are TRBV7-2 and TRBJ2-3; 12 bases are shared with TRBD2. CDR3 length equals 16 residues. V shed 2 bases and J 6 bases; nucleotides not matched to a gene: 6. Looked up from germline, CDR1 is SGHTA and CDR2 is FQGNSA. CDR3 coding DNA: TGTGCCAGCAGCTTAAGACTAGCGGGGGCCGGGGATACGCAGTATTTT. Protein product: CASSLRLAGAGDTQYF.